This T cell receptor (beta chain) comes out of a study of blood T cells in healthy people across ages (dated by TCRdb to 2013 to 2016). Regarding the complete study: In model experiments, template switching captured about one uniquely barcoded TCR beta cDNA molecule for every two T cells. The study measured age-related changes in TCR beta repertoire diversity using deep sequencing normalized with unique cDNA molecular identifiers. The donors were divided into four age groups: young (average around 15 years), middle-aged (about 40), aged (approximately 62) and long-lived (more than 75). To avoid experimental bias, donors of different ages were randomly spread across the sequencing lanes. The study analyzed two additional independent replicas of 1 million unique cDNA reads from the same blood draw for two donors, one aged 18 to 29 and one aged 80 or older. Results the study describes overall, beyond this receptor: A strong correlation was found between observed TCR beta diversity and the percentage of naive T cells measured by flow cytometry. Compared with the aged group, the long-lived group had more naive CD4+ T cells, fewer expanded clones and increased TCR diversity, a pattern suggesting age selection. Bulk unsorted PBMC profiling prevented conclusive comparison of naive and antigen-experienced compartments. As age increased, observed TCR beta diversity per million T cells dropped in a roughly linear way, and a significant reduction was already evident by age 40. Donor CMV infection status was unknown, potentially confounding age-related changes in expanded clonotypes. Estimates of total diversity based on one million sequenced T cells were considered lower bounds and underestimates.

The approximately 40 donors, aged about 6 to 100 years, were systemically healthy Caucasian individuals from Russia. Around 9.9 milliliters of peripheral blood were collected from each donor into EDTA-treated Vacutainer tubes. Ficoll-Paque density-gradient centrifugation was used to isolate PBMCs, with at least 6 million obtained per sample. Trizol reagent was used to extract total RNA from PBMCs, with at least 6 micrograms per sample. The percentages of naive CD45RAhigh/CD27high T cells were determined by flow cytometry on a PBMC aliquot from every donor. Libraries were prepared through 5' RACE. The instrument was an Illumina HiSeq 2500. A second PCR of roughly 7 to 11 cycles was performed with a sample-barcoded 5' primer and a J-beta primer mix. Each TCR beta cDNA molecule received a unique molecular identifier from a template-switch 5' adaptor carrying 12 random nucleotides. At least 2.5 million CDR3-containing paired-end reads were obtained from each sample. The Mint cDNA synthesis kit, primed by a TRBC-specific oligonucleotide, was used to synthesize first-strand cDNA from all RNA. After uracil-DNA glycosylase treatment, a first 18-cycle PCR used universal primers M1SS and BC2_uni_R on all cDNA. For the original study's pipeline: For normalization, 1 million high-quality reads were randomly selected from each sample, with every read carrying a distinct molecular identifier. Instead of being binned into consensus sequences, reads that shared molecular identifiers were thrown out. MiTCR, run with a Q25 quality threshold and the strictest error-elimination algorithm, handled CDR3 identification, clonotype clustering and error correction. Lower-bound total TCR beta diversity was estimated with a nonparametric unseen species model using Euler transformation. The public sequencing data were trimmed at Q25 with fastp and processed into clonotypes with MiXCR by TCRdb, which kept only in-frame beta chains. Every distinct CDR3 protein forms one entry, paired with its most common genes and DNA. These V and J calls originate from TCRdb's pipeline instead of the authors' own analysis. For this sample there are about 800,000 distinct CDR3 sequences; 58% appear just once. The biggest ten clones account for roughly 22% of the sample.

CDR1 MNHEY and CDR2 SMNVEV were looked up in the germline V gene (reference sequence). V lost 2 bases and J lost 1 base, and the count of bases not matched to a germline gene is 4. Its CDR3 holds 17 amino acids, cysteine through phenylalanine. CDR3 DNA only is kept here, 51 bases in frame from base 1. With regard to this clonotype: There is no known antigen for this receptor. Base qualities are not at hand, and no much larger clone is one base apart.

The clonotype originates from a young man in good health. Material for sequencing was blood. The V and J genes are TRBV27 and TRBJ2-3, with 12 junctional bases fitting TRBD2. The sequenced DNA is TGTGCCAGCAGTTTACTAGCGGGAGGGCAGGGCACAGATACGCAGTATTTT. This yields the protein CASSLLAGGQGTDTQYF.